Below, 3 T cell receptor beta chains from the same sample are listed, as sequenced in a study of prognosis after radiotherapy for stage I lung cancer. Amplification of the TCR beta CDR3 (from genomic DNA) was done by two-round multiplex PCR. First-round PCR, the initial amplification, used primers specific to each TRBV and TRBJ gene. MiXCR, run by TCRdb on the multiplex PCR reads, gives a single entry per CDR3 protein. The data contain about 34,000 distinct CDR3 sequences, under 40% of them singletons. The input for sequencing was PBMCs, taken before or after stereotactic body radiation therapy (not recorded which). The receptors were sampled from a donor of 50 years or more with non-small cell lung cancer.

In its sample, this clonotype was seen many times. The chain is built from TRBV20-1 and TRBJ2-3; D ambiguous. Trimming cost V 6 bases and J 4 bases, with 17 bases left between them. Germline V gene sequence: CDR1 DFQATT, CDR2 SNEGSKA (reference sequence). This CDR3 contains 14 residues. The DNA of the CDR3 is TGCAGTGCCAACTACCATCTGGGCGCAGATACGCAGTATTTT. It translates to CSANYHLGADTQYF.

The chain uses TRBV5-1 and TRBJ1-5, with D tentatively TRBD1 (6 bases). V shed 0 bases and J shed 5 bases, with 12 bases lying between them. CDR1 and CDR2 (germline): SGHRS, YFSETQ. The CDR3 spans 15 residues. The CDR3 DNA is TGCGCCAGCAGCTTGGGAGGGGGAGGCTATCAGCCCCAGCATTTT. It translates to CASSLGGGGYQPQHF.

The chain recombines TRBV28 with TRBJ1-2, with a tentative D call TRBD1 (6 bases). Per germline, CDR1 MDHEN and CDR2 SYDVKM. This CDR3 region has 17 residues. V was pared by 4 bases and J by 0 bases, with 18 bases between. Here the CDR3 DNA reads TGTGCCAGCAGTTCAGTGGACAGATCGGGAGCTAACTATGGCTACACCTTC. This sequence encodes CASSSVDRSGANYGYTF.